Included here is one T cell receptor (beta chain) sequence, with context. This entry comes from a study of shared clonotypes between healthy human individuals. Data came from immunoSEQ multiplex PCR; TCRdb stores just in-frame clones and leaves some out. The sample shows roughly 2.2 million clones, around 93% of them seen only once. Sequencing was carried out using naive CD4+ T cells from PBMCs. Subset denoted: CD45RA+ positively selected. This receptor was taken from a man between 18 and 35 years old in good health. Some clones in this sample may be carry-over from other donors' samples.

The CDR3, as DNA: TGCAGTGCTGTGTTCGGCTACACCTTC. It codes for CSAVFGYTF. The gene calls are TRBV20-1 and TRBJ1-2, with D hard to call. The germline V gene encodes CDR1 DFQATT and CDR2 SNEGSKA (reference sequence). CDR3 length equals 9 residues. Deletions cut 5 bases from V and 8 bases from J, with 6 bases between.